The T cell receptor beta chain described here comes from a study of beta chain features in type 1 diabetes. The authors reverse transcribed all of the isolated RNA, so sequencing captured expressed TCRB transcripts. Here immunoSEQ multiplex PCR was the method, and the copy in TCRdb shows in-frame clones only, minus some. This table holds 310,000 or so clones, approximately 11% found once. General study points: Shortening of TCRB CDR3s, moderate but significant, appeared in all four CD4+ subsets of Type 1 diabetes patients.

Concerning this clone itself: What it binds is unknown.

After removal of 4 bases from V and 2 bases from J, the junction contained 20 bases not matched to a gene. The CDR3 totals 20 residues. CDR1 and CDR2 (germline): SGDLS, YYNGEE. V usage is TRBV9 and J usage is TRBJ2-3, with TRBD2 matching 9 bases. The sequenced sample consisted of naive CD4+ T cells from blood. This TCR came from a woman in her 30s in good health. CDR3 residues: CASSPRGGLAGSRNTDTQYF. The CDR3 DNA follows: TGTGCCAGCAGCCCCCGGGGAGGGCTAGCGGGGAGTAGAAACACAGATACGCAGTATTTT.